The 18 T cell receptor beta chains below all came from one sample that was sequenced in a study of blood T cells in healthy people across ages. A second roughly 7 to 11 cycle PCR used barcoded and J-beta primers. TCRdb re-called the 5' RACE reads through MiXCR, storing one row per CDR3 protein. The sample has about 280,000 distinct CDR3 sequences; 25% to 30% are singletons. The sequencing input was blood. These receptors were obtained from a woman aged 65 to 85 in good health.

This clonotype was counted a few times. The chain joins TRBV2 to TRBJ2-5; weak D call: TRBD1 (6 bases). TRBJ2-7 explains the end of the DNA better; the J call may be wrong. In germline, CDR1 is SNHLY, CDR2 FYNNEI. The CDR3 runs to 14 residues. Here the CDR3 DNA reads TGTGCCAGCAGCGTTTTAACAGGGCGTAACGAGCAGTACTTC. Translated, it gives CASSVLTGRNEQYF.

This clonotype was picked up many times. The chain is built from TRBV2 and TRBJ1-5; D may be TRBD1 (5 bases). V dropped 6 bases and J dropped 3 bases, with 15 bases sitting between them. This CDR3 has 15 residues. The germline gives CDR1 SNHLY, CDR2 FYNNEI. The CDR3 loop reads CASSKGAGTNQPQHF. The DNA for the CDR3 is TGTGCCAGCAGCAAAGGAGCCGGGACCAATCAGCCCCAGCATTTT.

The CDR3 bases are TGTGCCAGCAGCCAAGTGCCCACTAGCGGGTACATCACAGATACGCAGTATTTT. This codes for CASSQVPTSGYITDTQYF. This sequence joins TRBV4-2 and TRBJ2-3; 9 bases map to TRBD2. This CDR3 is 18 amino acids long. The germline V gene has CDR1 LGHNA and CDR2 YNFKEQ. V lost 1 base and J lost 2; bases outside the gene matches: 10.

This clonotype was seen a handful of times. The V call is TRBV10-2, the J call TRBJ1-2; possibly TRBD1 for D (6 bases). Germline V gene data show CDR1 as WSHSY and CDR2 as SAAADI. Trimming took off 11 bases at V and 2 bases at J, with 12 bases between the two ends. CDR3 length equals 12 residues. CDR3 DNA sequence: TGCGCCGGGGGCGAGGGAAACTATGGCTACACCTTC. Its translation: CAGGEGNYGYTF.

The V call is TRBV7-2, the J call TRBJ1-2, with 7 bases lining up with TRBD1. Germline V gene data show CDR1 as SGHTA and CDR2 as FQGNSA. V trimming: 3 bases; J trimming: 5 bases; junction bases outside the gene matches: 9. The CDR3 extends over 15 amino acids. CDR3 coding DNA: TGTGCCAGCAGCTTTCGAGACAGGGAGTTTTATGGCTACACCTTC. Amino acids: CASSFRDREFYGYTF.

The V call is TRBV25-1, the J call TRBJ1-6; possibly TRBD1 for D (5 bases). Germline values: CDR1 MGHDK, CDR2 SYGVNS. The V end was cut by 4 bases, the J end by 8 bases, with 12 bases between. The CDR3 length is 14 residues. CDR3 sequence (DNA): TGTGCCAGCAGTGTGAACAGGAGAGATTCACCCCTCCACTTT. It translates to CASSVNRRDSPLHF.

This clonotype turned up a few times. V and J are TRBV6-1 and TRBJ1-4, with 10 bases matching TRBD1. V was clipped by 7 bases and J by 4 bases; unmatched bases: 6. The CDR3 runs 15 residues. The germline V gene encodes CDR1 MNHNS and CDR2 SASEGT. CDR3 amino acids: CASMTGTGVNEKLFF. The CDR3 coding sequence is TGTGCCAGCATGACCGGGACAGGGGTTAATGAAAAACTGTTTTTT.

This clonotype was counted a few times. V is TRBV6-6 and J is TRBJ2-5; D is possibly TRBD1 (6 bases). Germline V gene sequence: CDR1 MNHNY, CDR2 SVGAGI (reference sequence). The CDR3 is 14 amino acids. V lost 0 bases and J 3 bases, leaving 8 bases between the germline ends. CDR3 coding DNA: TGTGCCAGCAGTTACTCAGGGGGAGAAGAGACCCAGTACTTC. Its protein is CASSYSGGEETQYF.

This rearrangement joins TRBV27 to TRBJ2-5; 8 bases align to TRBD2. With the DNA end fitting TRBJ2-1 better, the J assignment may be wrong. CDR1 and CDR2 from the germline V gene are MNHEY and SMNVEV (reference sequence). CDR3 length: 13 amino acids. This CDR3 reads CASSLSTGGEQFF. The CDR3 coding sequence is TGTGCCAGCAGTTTATCGACGGGAGGGGAGCAGTTCTTC.

The chain uses TRBV2 and TRBJ1-5; D remains unclear. The germline V gene has CDR1 SNHLY and CDR2 FYNNEI. The CDR3 loop spans 15 amino acids. V dropped 7 bases and J dropped 6 bases, with 19 bases sitting between them. CDR3 residues: CASTSELLGGQPQHF. CDR3 coding DNA: TGTGCCAGCACGTCAGAATTATTAGGCGGTCAGCCCCAGCATTTT.

The gene calls are TRBV20-1 and TRBJ2-1; TRBD2 agrees at 12 bases. There are 13 residues in the CDR3. Germline loops: CDR1 DFQATT, CDR2 SNEGSKA (reference sequence). CDR3 in amino acids: CRMGLAGSNEQFF. Written as DNA, the CDR3 is TGCAGAATGGGACTAGCGGGCTCCAATGAGCAGTTCTTC.

V gene TRBV28 combines with J gene TRBJ1-2; 10 bases fit TRBD1. The CDR3 is made up of 16 amino acids. Germline assignment: CDR1 MDHEN and CDR2 SYDVKM. V gave up 0 bases and J gave up 0 bases; unmatched junction bases: 1. CDR3 DNA: TGTGCCAGCAGTTTATGGGACAGGGGGGCTAACTATGGCTACACCTTC. It yields the protein CASSLWDRGANYGYTF.

As regards this clonotype: Mismatch with germline at one junction end may stem from a read error. The chain carries TRBV6-2 or TRBV6-3 and TRBJ2-7; tentatively, D is TRBD1 (5 bases). The CDR3 consists of 15 residues. The germline CDR1 and CDR2 sequences are MNHEY and SVGEGT. CDR3: CATTQGATALYEQYF. The CDR3 DNA follows: TGCGCCACCACCCAAGGGGCGACCGCGCTCTACGAGCAGTACTTC.

Many counts were recorded for this clonotype. The chain joins TRBV7-3 to TRBJ2-1; 7 nucleotides agree with TRBD1. Germline loops: CDR1 SGHTA, CDR2 FQGTGA. The CDR3 has 15 amino acids. Trimming took 5 bases from V and 5 from J; bases not matched to a gene: 9. The CDR3: CASSPVGGMHNEQFF. CDR3 DNA sequence: TGTGCCAGCAGCCCCGTAGGGGGCATGCACAATGAGCAGTTCTTC. The complete variable domain, with remaining parts taken from reference TRBV7-3 and TRBJ2-1, reads GAGVSQTPSNKVTEKGKYVELRCDPISGHTALYWYRQSLGQGPEFLIYFQGTGAADDSGLPNDRFFAVRPEGSVSTLKIQRTERGDSAVYLCASSPVGGMHNEQFFGPGTRLTVL.

This clonotype occurred a few times. The rearrangement joins TRBV18 to TRBJ2-1; D not certain. V was pared by 3 bases and J by 5 bases, with 11 bases between. The germline V gene encodes CDR1 KGHSH and CDR2 LQKENI. The CDR3 length is 14 residues. CDR3 in amino acids: CASSPVPQHNEQFF. The DNA of the CDR3 is TGTGCCAGCTCACCTGTTCCCCAGCACAATGAGCAGTTCTTC.

Only a few counts were recorded for this clonotype. The genes are TRBV7-2 and TRBJ2-5; TRBD2 matches 13 bases. The DNA end lines up better with TRBJ2-7; the J call may be wrong. CDR3 length: 15 amino acids. Germline V lookup: CDR1 SGHTA, CDR2 FQGNSA. CDR3 sequence: CASSWTSGGGYEQYF. The CDR3 region has the DNA TGTGCCAGCAGTTGGACTAGCGGGGGTGGCTACGAGCAGTACTTC.

This chain uses TRBV6-5 with TRBJ1-1; a weak D match, TRBD1 (5 bases). The germline CDR1 and CDR2 sequences are MNHEY and SVGAGI. CDR3 length: 14 amino acids. Trimming took 5 bases from V and 7 from J, leaving 17 bases between them. CDR3 amino acids: CASSTPRLGLEAFF. CDR3 in DNA: TGTGCCAGCAGTACCCCCAGGTTGGGACTTGAAGCTTTCTTT.

This clonotype was counted only a few times. This rearrangement joins TRBV7-2 to TRBJ2-7; unclear D gene. The germline V gene has CDR1 SGHTA and CDR2 FQGNSA. This CDR3 is built from 16 residues. Between the trimmed V and J ends, which lost 4 bases and 2 bases, there was a span of 18 bases. The DNA for the CDR3 is TGTGCCAGCAGCTGGAAAGCAGCCCCTAAAACCTACGAGCAGTACTTC. Encoded protein: CASSWKAAPKTYEQYF.